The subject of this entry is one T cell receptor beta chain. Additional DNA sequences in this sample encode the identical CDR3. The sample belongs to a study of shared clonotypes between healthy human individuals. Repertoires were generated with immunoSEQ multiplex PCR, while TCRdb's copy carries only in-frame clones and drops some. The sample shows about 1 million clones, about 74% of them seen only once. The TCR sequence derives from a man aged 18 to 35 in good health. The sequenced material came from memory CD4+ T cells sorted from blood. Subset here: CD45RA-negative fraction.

This chain's CDR3 is CASAGQGNYGYTF. The CDR3 coding sequence is TGTGCCAGTGCGGGACAGGGGAACTATGGCTACACCTTC. The rearrangement links TRBV19 to TRBJ1-2; 10 nucleotides align to TRBD1. CDR3 length: 13 residues. V lost 8 bases to trimming and J lost 2 bases; unmatched junction nucleotides: 2. Looked up from germline, CDR1 is LNHDA and CDR2 is SQIVND (reference sequence).